The 15 T cell receptor beta chains reported below all come from one sample, sequenced in a study of blood T cell repertoires in COVID-19. Sequenced by immunoSEQ multiplex PCR; TCRdb stores in-frame clones only, minus some. The sample contains about 250,000 clones, about 83% of which appear only once. Source material: peripheral blood. These receptors came from a woman of 80 years or more with COVID-19, enrolled during active disease.

V usage is TRBV2 and J usage is TRBJ1-4, with D hard to call. Germline assignment: CDR1 SNHLY and CDR2 FYNNEI. Deletions cut 6 bases from V and 8 bases from J, with 16 bases between. CDR3 size: 14 residues. The CDR3 coding sequence is TGTGCCAGCAGCCGGGAAAGAATCGGGGAAAAACTGTTTTTT. Amino acids: CASSRERIGEKLFF.

This chain connects TRBV5-1 to TRBJ2-6; 12 bases are shared with TRBD1. From germline, CDR1 is SGHRS and CDR2 YFSETQ. V was clipped by 5 bases and J by 0 bases; unmatched bases: 3. The CDR3 spans 17 residues. In DNA form, the CDR3 reads TGCGCCAGCAGTTCGGGACAGGGGGCCTCTGGGGCCAACGTCCTGACTTTC. As protein: CASSSGQGASGANVLTF.

This clone showed up just once. V gene TRBV5-4 combines with J gene TRBJ1-3; D not certain. This CDR3 has 15 amino acids. V was pared by 4 bases and J by 2 bases, with 13 bases between. The V gene's germline CDR1 is SGHNT and CDR2 YYREEE (reference sequence). The CDR3 reads CASSRNKNPGNTIYF. The CDR3 region has the DNA TGTGCCAGCAGCCGTAACAAAAACCCTGGAAACACCATATATTTT. The full variable domain, in which reference TRBV5-4 and TRBJ1-3 provide the parts outside the CDR3, is ETGVTQSPTHLIKTRGQQVTLRCSSQSGHNTVSWYQQALGQGPQFIFQYYREEENGRGNFPPRFSGLQFPNYSSELNVNALELDDSALYLCASSRNKNPGNTIYFGEGSWLTVV.

The chain uses TRBV15 and TRBJ1-2; D not resolved. Germline CDR1 and CDR2: LNHNV and YYDKDF (reference sequence). V lost 0 bases and J lost 5, with 7 bases in between. CDR3 length: 13 residues. The CDR3 sequence: CATSRDHQYGYTF. CDR3 nucleotide sequence: TGTGCCACCAGCAGAGATCATCAGTATGGCTACACCTTC.

The rearrangement joins TRBV6-5 to TRBJ1-6; TRBD1 might be the D (6 bases). The germline V and J ends were trimmed by 6 bases and 7 bases, with 16 bases remaining between them. Germline lookup yields CDR1 MNHEY and CDR2 SVGAGI. This CDR3 is 15 amino acids long. Written as DNA, the CDR3 is TGTGCCAGCAGATACGGACAGTATCCAAATTCACCCCTCCACTTT. This codes for CASRYGQYPNSPLHF.

The rearrangement joins TRBV30 to TRBJ2-1; maybe TRBD1 (6 bases). This CDR3 region has 11 residues. CDR1 and CDR2 (germline): GTSNPN, SVGIG (reference sequence). Deletions cut 1 base from V and 10 bases from J, with 8 bases between. CDR3 sequence (DNA): TGTGCCTGGAGTGCGGGGACAGAGCAGTTCTTC. This encodes CAWSAGTEQFF.

The chain joins TRBV18 to TRBJ1-2; 8 bases are shared with TRBD1. From germline, CDR1 is KGHSH and CDR2 LQKENI. The CDR3 sequence is 14 residues long. With V trimmed by 3 bases and J by 4 bases, 4 bases remained unmatched. CDR3 residues: CASSPGQGLYGYTF. CDR3 coding DNA: TGTGCCAGCTCACCTGGACAGGGCCTCTATGGCTACACCTTC.

This rearrangement joins TRBV12-3 or TRBV12-4 to TRBJ2-4, with D possibly matching TRBD2 (5 bases). Between the trimmed V and J ends, which lost 7 bases and 8 bases, there was a span of 6 bases. This CDR3 contains 10 residues. CDR3 nucleotide sequence: TGTGCCAGCACGAGGGACATTCAGTACTTC. Translation: CASTRDIQYF.

As concerns this clone: This CDR3 is also generated by other DNA sequences in the sample. The V and J genes are TRBV5-1 and TRBJ1-6, with D possibly being TRBD1 (6 bases). CDR3 size: 15 residues. The ends were cut back, 0 bases at V and 11 bases at J, with 15 bases in the middle. Germline V gene data show CDR1 as SGHRS and CDR2 as YFSETQ. The CDR3 region is CASSLAKGQGTPLHF. CDR3 coding DNA: TGCGCCAGCAGCTTGGCAAAGGGGCAGGGGACACCCCTCCACTTT.

V is TRBV3-1 (or the pseudogene TRBV3-2) and J is TRBJ2-6; TRBD2 matches 14 bases. V shed 4 bases and J 3 bases; nucleotides not matched to a gene: 5. CDR3 length equals 18 residues. The germline V gene encodes CDR1 LGHDT and CDR2 YNNKEL (reference sequence). This CDR3 is CASSPTSGGAGGANVLTF. The CDR3 nucleotides read TGTGCCAGCAGCCCGACTAGCGGGGGGGCAGGTGGGGCCAACGTCCTGACTTTC.

The chain uses TRBV7-2 and TRBJ2-2, with 10 nucleotides matching TRBD1. The V gene's germline CDR1 is SGHTA and CDR2 FQGNSA. CDR3 length: 16 amino acids. V lost 5 bases and J lost 7; bases outside the gene matches: 10. In nucleotides, the CDR3 is TGTGCCAGCAGCGGCCGGGACAGGGGTTTGGGCGGGGAGCTGTTTTTT. Amino acids: CASSGRDRGLGGELFF.

This clone was counted only a few times. The J gene is TRBJ2-7, the V gene TRBV7-9, with 7 bases lining up with TRBD2. V gave up 4 bases and J gave up 7 bases; unmatched junction bases: 16. Germline V gene sequence: CDR1 SEHNR, CDR2 FQNEAQ (reference sequence). The CDR3 has 16 amino acids. The CDR3 nucleotides read TGTGCCAGCAGCTGGATTGGGACTATTCCCCGGGAAGAGCAGTACTTC. Amino acids: CASSWIGTIPREEQYF. Using reference TRBV7-9 and TRBJ2-7 for the parts outside the CDR3, the full variable domain is DTGVSQNPRHKITKRGQNVTFRCDPISEHNRLYWYRQTLGQGPEFLTYFQNEAQLEKSRLLSDRFSAERPKGSFSTLEIQRTEQGDSAMYLCASSWIGTIPREEQYFGPGTRLTVT.

This chain links TRBV30 with TRBJ1-1; unclear D gene. The V and J ends lost 3 bases and 3 bases respectively, with 11 bases between them. This CDR3 contains 13 residues. In germline, CDR1 is GTSNPN, CDR2 SVGIG (reference sequence). CDR3 protein: CAWSAVRDTEAFF. Here the CDR3 DNA reads TGTGCCTGGAGCGCGGTGAGGGACACTGAAGCTTTCTTT.

The rearrangement links TRBV9 to TRBJ2-7; D is perhaps TRBD2 (7 bases). CDR1 is SGDLS, CDR2 YYNGEE, per germline. The CDR3 length is 15 residues. The germline V and J ends were trimmed by 3 bases and 2 bases, with 15 bases remaining between them. The CDR3 sequence: CASSGPQGGAYEQYF. Written as DNA, the CDR3 is TGTGCCAGCAGCGGGCCCCAAGGGGGGGCCTACGAGCAGTACTTC.

The chain is built from TRBV10-1 and TRBJ2-4; D is uncertain. Germline V gives CDR1 WNHNN, CDR2 SYGVQD (reference sequence). The CDR3 runs 15 residues. Trimming stripped 3 bases from V and 0 bases from J, with 9 bases between. DNA for the CDR3: TGCGCCAGCAGTGATACCCGACTAGCCAAAAACATTCAGTACTTC. Amino acids: CASSDTRLAKNIQYF.